The entry below gives a single T cell receptor (beta chain) sequence along with its context. The data are from a study of control samples from healthy donors and cancer patients. The CDR3 loop spans 10 amino acids. CDR1 and CDR2 from the germline V gene are SQVTM and ANQGSEA. The ends were cut back, 5 bases at V and 3 bases at J, with 3 bases in the middle. Produced via immunoSEQ multiplex PCR; TCRdb's table is partial and in-frame only. The sample lists roughly 450,000 clones, about nine tenths seen once, with around 6.5% in the top ten. This chain links TRBV29-1 with TRBJ2-3; D not resolved. The sequence was collected from a man aged 35-49 years with head and neck cancer. Sequencing was done on a sample of PBMCs. CDR3 DNA sequence: TGCAGCGTTCAGACAGATACGCAGTATTTT. Its translation is CSVQTDTQYF.